The next 28 T cell receptor beta chains were all read from a single sample in a study of T cell responses to AZD1222 COVID-19 vaccine. Profiled with immunoSEQ multiplex PCR; TCRdb holds only in-frame clones, not every one. The repertoire holds about 120,000 clones, 89% seen once, with less than 2% in the top ten. The material was peripheral blood, obtained on day 0 of AZD1222 vaccination. These receptors all come from an adult in good health.

This clone was found once. The CDR3 DNA is TGTGCCATCAGTGGAGGAAATCACTATGGCTACACCTTC. Its protein is CAISGGNHYGYTF. This sequence joins TRBV10-3 and TRBJ1-2; D unclear. Deletions cut 4 bases from V and 3 bases from J, with 9 bases between. This CDR3 is built from 13 residues. CDR1 ENHRY and CDR2 SYGVKD come from the germline V gene.

There are a few counts of this clone. The V call is TRBV9, the J call TRBJ1-2; 7 bases align to TRBD1. V lost 3 bases to trimming and J lost 1 base; unmatched junction nucleotides: 9. The germline V gene encodes CDR1 SGDLS and CDR2 YYNGEE. The length of the CDR3 is 16 residues. The CDR3 spells CASSDGQDPDNYGYTF. CDR3 nucleotide sequence: TGTGCCAGCAGCGACGGACAGGATCCAGATAACTATGGCTACACCTTC.

The J gene is TRBJ1-1, the V gene TRBV27; 8 bases are a match to TRBD1. With 7 bases clipped from V and 7 bases from J, the junction kept 14 bases outside the gene matches. CDR3 length equals 15 residues. Germline-derived CDR1 and CDR2 are MNHEY and SMNVEV (reference sequence). The CDR3 region is CASTRDRRGNVEAFF. The CDR3 coding sequence is TGTGCCAGCACCCGGGACAGGCGAGGGAATGTTGAAGCTTTCTTT.

V and J are TRBV5-4 and TRBJ2-5, with D uncertain. V was pared by 1 base and J by 3 bases, with 10 bases between. The CDR3 has 14 amino acids. Germline-derived CDR1 and CDR2 are SGHNT and YYREEE (reference sequence). The chain's CDR3 is CASSLPGREETQYF. The CDR3 DNA sequence: TGTGCCAGCAGCTTGCCCGGAAGAGAAGAGACCCAGTACTTC.

V gene TRBV5-6 combines with J gene TRBJ1-2; 8 bases map to TRBD1. After removal of 4 bases from V and 4 bases from J, the junction contained 9 bases not matched to a gene. CDR3 size: 15 residues. The germline CDR1 and CDR2 sequences are SGHDT and YYEEEE. CDR3: CASSPWDRNAYGYTF. The CDR3 DNA reads TGTGCCAGCAGCCCCTGGGACAGGAACGCCTATGGCTACACCTTC. The variable domain in full, completed from reference TRBV5-6 and TRBJ1-2, reads DAGVTQSPTHLIKTRGQQVTLRCSPKSGHDTVSWYQQALGQGPQFIFQYYEEEERQRGNFPDRFSGHQFPNYSSELNVNALLLGDSALYLCASSPWDRNAYGYTFGSGTRLTVV.

This chain connects TRBV7-2 to TRBJ2-7, with 11 positions matching TRBD2. V shed 8 bases and J 3 bases; nucleotides not matched to a gene: 15. CDR1 and CDR2 from the germline V gene are SGHTA and FQGNSA. The length of the CDR3 is 17 residues. The DNA of the CDR3 is TGTGCCAGCGTACCCGGCGGGGTTAGCGGGAGGGTCTACGAGCAGTACTTC. Amino acids: CASVPGGVSGRVYEQYF.

V usage is TRBV9 and J usage is TRBJ1-2, with 7 nucleotides matching TRBD1. The CDR3 totals 15 residues. V lost 3 bases to trimming and J lost 4 bases; unmatched junction nucleotides: 9. In germline, CDR1 is SGDLS, CDR2 YYNGEE. DNA for the CDR3: TGTGCCAGCAGCGCGCGGACAGGCCTGATCTATGGCTACACCTTC. It specifies CASSARTGLIYGYTF.

The rearrangement joins TRBV19 to TRBJ2-2; 8 bases agree with TRBD2. Germline loops: CDR1 LNHDA, CDR2 SQIVND (reference sequence). Trimming at V came to 8 bases and at J to 6 bases, leaving 8 bases not matched to a gene. This CDR3 comprises 14 residues. The CDR3 coding sequence is TGTGCCAGTGCTCCGGGACTAGGACCCGGGGAGCTGTTTTTT. This encodes CASAPGLGPGELFF. Full variable domain (missing parts from reference TRBV19 and TRBJ2-2): DGGITQSPKYLFRKEGQNVTLSCEQNLNHDAMYWYRQDPGQGLRLIYYSQIVNDFQKGDIAEGYSVSREKKESFPLTVTSAQKNPTAFYLCASAPGLGPGELFFGEGSRLTVL.

The chain recombines TRBV9 with TRBJ1-2; D ambiguous. The CDR3 loop spans 16 amino acids. Trimming removed 4 bases from V and 2 bases from J, with 18 bases in between. Germline V gene lookup returns CDR1 SGDLS and CDR2 YYNGEE. CDR3 sequence: CASSPAGRLPNYGYTF. In DNA, the CDR3 is TGTGCCAGCAGCCCGGCCGGCAGGTTACCGAACTATGGCTACACCTTC.

V and J are TRBV4-2 and TRBJ2-5; weak D call: TRBD2 (5 bases). Deletions cut 8 bases from V and 3 bases from J, with 22 bases between. The CDR3 spans 16 residues. Per the germline V gene, CDR1 is LGHNA and CDR2 is YNFKEQ. The CDR3 DNA is TGTGCCAGCTCTCAGGTCGGGAATTCGGCGGAAGAGACCCAGTACTTC. This encodes CASSQVGNSAEETQYF.

The V gene is TRBV12-5, the J gene TRBJ2-7; 16 nucleotides line up with TRBD2. The V gene end was trimmed by 6 bases and the J gene end by 8 bases; junction bases not matched to a gene: 7. This CDR3 has 15 amino acids. Germline V gives CDR1 LGHNT, CDR2 FRNRAP. CDR3 nucleotides: TGTGCTAGTGGACCCGGGACTAGCGGGAGGGAACAGCAGTACTTC. Translating gives CASGPGTSGREQQYF.

This clone has only one observation. V usage is TRBV4-1 and J usage is TRBJ2-7, with D perhaps matching TRBD1 (6 bases). V lost 4 bases and J lost 0, with 10 bases in between. This CDR3 comprises 14 residues. Germline values: CDR1 MGHRA, CDR2 YSYEKL. This CDR3 reads CASSRVGASYEQYF. The CDR3 DNA reads TGCGCCAGCAGCCGCGTGGGGGCCTCCTACGAGCAGTACTTC.

The rearrangement joins TRBV5-1 to TRBJ1-2; TRBD1 matches at 11 bases. CDR1 is SGHRS, CDR2 YFSETQ, per germline. The CDR3 has 15 residues. Trimming cost V 3 bases and J 5 bases; bases outside gene matches: 6. The CDR3, as DNA: TGCGCCAGCAGCTACGGGACAGGGGGGTATTATGGCTACACCTTC. Encoded protein: CASSYGTGGYYGYTF.

V and J are TRBV12-3 or TRBV12-4 and TRBJ2-5; D uncertain. Trimming removed 5 bases at V and 2 bases at J, with 6 bases between. The CDR3 length is 12 residues. The CDR3 DNA follows: TGTGCCAGCAGTCTAACTCAAGAGACCCAGTACTTC. Protein: CASSLTQETQYF.

The CDR3 protein is CASSLGVGDDPGELFF. The CDR3 coding sequence is TGTGCCAGCAGCTTAGGGGTGGGTGACGATCCCGGGGAGCTGTTTTTT. J is TRBJ2-2 and V is TRBV7-3; D is unclear. V shed 2 bases and J shed 6 bases, with 16 bases lying between them. This CDR3 comprises 16 residues. Germline V gene sequence: CDR1 SGHTA, CDR2 FQGTGA.

The CDR3 loop reads CASSLDVNGGREQYF. CDR3 bases: TGTGCCAGCAGTTTAGATGTTAACGGCGGGAGAGAGCAGTACTTC. The rearrangement joins TRBV27 to TRBJ2-7, with 7 bases aligning to TRBD2. Germline CDR1 reads MNHEY; CDR2 reads SMNVEV (reference sequence). This CDR3 has 15 amino acids. The junction had 11 bases not matched to a gene; V was cut back by 2 bases and J by 7 bases.

The chain employs TRBV5-1 and TRBJ1-2; 10 bases line up with TRBD1. Germline V lookup: CDR1 SGHRS, CDR2 YFSETQ. V lost 4 bases and J lost 1; bases outside the gene matches: 13. The CDR3 totals 18 residues. The CDR3: CASSLTPGTGARNYGYTF. As DNA, the CDR3 is TGCGCCAGCAGCCTGACTCCCGGGACAGGGGCCCGTAACTATGGCTACACCTTC.

The chain is built from TRBV19 and TRBJ1-2; D possibly corresponds to TRBD1 (6 bases). With 4 bases removed from V and 4 bases from J, the gap between germline ends came to 19 bases. This CDR3 spans 16 amino acids. Looked up from germline, CDR1 is LNHDA and CDR2 is SQIVND (reference sequence). CDR3 loop: CASSTSHRDLGYGYTF. Written as DNA, the CDR3 is TGTGCCAGTAGTACAAGTCACAGGGACTTGGGCTATGGCTACACCTTC.

This sequence joins TRBV25-1 and TRBJ1-1; D gene ambiguous. V lost 3 bases and J lost 0, with 11 bases in between. The CDR3 is made up of 15 amino acids. In germline, CDR1 is MGHDK, CDR2 SYGVNS. The CDR3, as DNA: TGTGCCAGCAGTGATTACGGGTCAGTGAACACTGAAGCTTTCTTT. This codes for CASSDYGSVNTEAFF. Complete variable domain (other parts from reference TRBV25-1 and TRBJ1-1): EADIYQTPRYLVIGTGKKITLECSQTMGHDKMYWYQQDPGMELHLIHYSYGVNSTEKGDLSSESTVSRIRTEHFPLTLESARPSHTSQYLCASSDYGSVNTEAFFGQGTRLTVV.

The CDR3 sequence is CASSSISSSSYNEQFF. The CDR3 nucleotides read TGTGCCAGCAGCTCCATCAGTAGTAGTTCCTACAATGAGCAGTTCTTC. This chain connects TRBV7-3 to TRBJ2-1; D is undetermined. V shed 4 bases and J shed 1 base, with 14 bases lying between them. Germline CDR1 is SGHTA and CDR2 is FQGTGA. This CDR3 is 16 amino acids long.

This clone was counted a single time. The V gene is TRBV24-1, the J gene TRBJ1-1, with a possible D match to TRBD1 (5 bases). The germline gives CDR1 KGHDR, CDR2 SFDVKD. The CDR3 consists of 15 residues. V gave up 4 bases and J gave up 3 bases, with 14 bases separating them. The CDR3 region has the DNA TGTGCCACCAGTGAGACGGGTAGGGGTGACACTGAAGCTTTCTTT. Its translation is CATSETGRGDTEAFF.

This clone showed up just once. The gene calls are TRBV4-3 and TRBJ1-2, with D perhaps TRBD1 (6 bases). Between the trimmed V and J ends, which lost 0 bases and 4 bases, there was a span of 12 bases. The CDR3 covers 15 residues. Germline loops: CDR1 LGHNA, CDR2 YSLEER. The DNA for the CDR3 is TGCGCCAGCAGCCAAGAAATCGGGGGCTTCTATGGCTACACCTTC. Protein: CASSQEIGGFYGYTF.

The chain joins TRBV6-5 to TRBJ2-2; D perhaps matches TRBD2 (5 bases). The CDR3 has 13 amino acids. Trimming left V 6 bases short and J 3 bases short, with 8 bases between. CDR1 and CDR2 (germline): MNHEY, SVGAGI. The CDR3 nucleotides read TGTGCCAGCAGACTAGATTACACCGGGGAGCTGTTTTTT. It codes for CASRLDYTGELFF.

The rearrangement links TRBV7-9 to TRBJ2-7, with 8 bases aligning to TRBD2. The CDR3 extends over 15 amino acids. The V gene end was trimmed by 0 bases and the J gene end by 2 bases; junction bases not matched to a gene: 3. Germline V gene lookup returns CDR1 SEHNR and CDR2 FQNEAQ (reference sequence). This chain's CDR3 is CASSLASGETYEQYF. CDR3 in DNA: TGTGCCAGCAGCTTAGCTAGCGGGGAAACCTACGAGCAGTACTTC.

V and J are TRBV30 and TRBJ1-1; D ambiguous. Germline loops: CDR1 GTSNPN, CDR2 SVGIG (reference sequence). Trimming pared 3 bases from V and 0 bases from J, leaving 8 bases between. This CDR3 contains 13 residues. Here the CDR3 reads CAWRAGMNTEAFF. The DNA for the CDR3 is TGTGCCTGGAGGGCGGGGATGAACACTGAAGCTTTCTTT.

The chain has TRBV18 and TRBJ2-7; no definite D call. CDR1 and CDR2 from the germline V gene are KGHSH and LQKENI. The V end was cut by 2 bases, the J end by 7 bases, with 15 bases between. The CDR3 loop spans 14 amino acids. CDR3 nucleotides: TGTGCCAGCTCACCAAAAGGAAGGCTGGGAGAGCAGTACTTC. Its translation is CASSPKGRLGEQYF. Full variable domain (rest looked up from reference TRBV18 and TRBJ2-7): NAGVMQNPRHLVRRRGQEARLRCSPMKGHSHVYWYRQLPEEGLKFMVYLQKENIIDESGMPKERFSAEFPKEGPSILRIQQVVRGDSAAYFCASSPKGRLGEQYFGPGTRLTVT.

This rearrangement joins TRBV11-2 to TRBJ1-2; 12 nucleotides line up with TRBD1. CDR3 length: 15 residues. Germline V gene lookup returns CDR1 SGHAT and CDR2 FQNNGV. V shed 2 bases, J shed 6 bases, and the junction held 4 bases outside the gene matches. The CDR3 sequence: CASSLWGQGADGYTF. The CDR3 DNA is TGTGCCAGCAGCTTATGGGGACAGGGGGCGGATGGCTACACCTTC.

This chain uses TRBV6-5 with TRBJ2-5; no definite D call. The CDR3 loop spans 13 amino acids. Trimming removed 5 bases from V and 1 base from J, with 8 bases in between. Germline V gives CDR1 MNHEY, CDR2 SVGAGI. Written as DNA, the CDR3 is TGTGCCAGCAGTCCGAGGCCCCAAGAGACCCAGTACTTC. This gives the protein CASSPRPQETQYF.